The rows below give T cell receptor beta chains drawn from one sample of a study of CD8 T cells in Susac syndrome. A single record per CDR3 protein comes from TCRdb applying MiXCR to the immunoSEQ multiplex PCR reads. Of approximately 70,000 distinct CDR3 sequences in the sample, roughly 94% were seen once. Input material: CD8+ T cells from PBMCs. These receptors were collected from a human donor in good health. Each CDR3 is given with its conserved first and last residue. A D gene is named only where the DNA matches it firmly. Rows may omit the clone size; those that give it use once, few, many or a size class.

>TRBD1|TRBJ2-2|TRBV7-9|-
CASKDTGGTGELFF
TGTGCCAGCAAGGATACAGGGGGTACCGGGGAGCTGTTTTTT
>TRBD2|TRBJ2-3|TRBV7-3|-
CASSLGGGFTDTQYF
TGTGCCAGCAGCTTAGGCGGGGGATTCACAGATACGCAGTATTTT
>TRBD1|TRBJ2-1|TRBV4-1|-
CASSYIVDRGHDNEQFF
TGCGCCAGCAGCTACATAGTTGACAGGGGGCACGACAATGAGCAGTTCTTC
>-|TRBJ1-1|TRBV3-1|-
CASSQDPWGTEAFF
TGTGCCAGCAGCCAAGATCCGTGGGGCACTGAAGCTTTCTTT
>-|TRBJ2-7|TRBV7-9|-
CASSPDQHEQYF
TGTGCCAGCAGCCCGGATCAGCACGAGCAGTACTTC
>-|TRBJ1-4|TRBV11-2|-
CASSFLSTNEKLFF
TGTGCCAGCAGCTTCCTCTCAACTAATGAAAAACTGTTTTTT
>TRBD2|TRBJ2-3|TRBV5-1|-
CASSFTSGGGTDTQYF
TGCGCCAGCAGCTTTACTAGCGGGGGCGGAACAGATACGCAGTATTTT
>-|TRBJ2-7|TRBV29-1|-
CSAEAGSYGQYF
TGCAGCGCCGAGGCGGGCTCCTACGGGCAGTACTTC
>-|TRBJ1-4|TRBV7-6|once
CASSFWADSSEKLFF
TGTGCCAGCAGCTTCTGGGCAGATAGTAGTGAAAAACTGTTTTTT
>TRBD1|TRBJ2-4|TRBV7-9|-
CASSSRQGLDIQYF
TGTGCCAGCAGCTCTAGACAGGGGTTGGACATTCAGTACTTC
>-|TRBJ2-2|TRBV28|-
CASSADSTGELFF
TGTGCCAGCAGCGCCGACTCGACCGGGGAGCTGTTTTTT
>-|TRBJ2-1|TRBV7-9|-
CASSSPTDSYNEQFF
TGTGCCAGCAGCAGCCCGACCGACTCCTACAATGAGCAGTTCTTC
>TRBD1|TRBJ1-1|TRBV5-6|-
CASSLVQGETEAFF
TGTGCCAGCAGCTTGGTTCAGGGGGAAACTGAAGCTTTCTTT
>TRBD2|TRBJ2-1|TRBV19|-
CASSISSGGLNEQFF
TGTGCCAGTAGTATTTCTAGCGGGGGGCTCAATGAGCAGTTCTTC
>-|TRBJ1-2|TRBV19|-
CASTARKGDGYTF
TGTGCCAGTACCGCAAGGAAAGGAGATGGCTACACCTTC
>TRBD1|TRBJ2-3|TRBV10-3|-
CAIRDPGGADTQYF
TGTGCCATCAGGGACCCAGGGGGCGCAGATACGCAGTATTTT
>-|TRBJ2-5|TRBV7-2|-
CASSLASPGFLSGETQYF
TGTGCCAGCAGCTTAGCTAGTCCGGGGTTCCTTTCGGGGGAGACCCAGTACTTC
>-|TRBJ2-1|TRBV6-5|-
CASSYSPGESSYNEQFF
TGTGCCAGCAGTTACTCCCCCGGGGAGAGCTCCTACAATGAGCAGTTCTTC
>TRBD1|TRBJ2-5|TRBV20-1|-
CSARDPSDRGPQETQYF
TGCAGTGCTAGAGACCCCTCGGACAGGGGTCCCCAAGAGACCCAGTACTTC
>-|TRBJ2-6|TRBV4-1|once
CASSRDFIEGANVLTF
TGCGCCAGCAGCCGGGACTTTATCGAAGGGGCCAACGTCCTGACTTTC
>-|TRBJ1-5|TRBV28|-
CASSFDGWNSNQPQHF
TGTGCCAGCAGTTTCGACGGGTGGAATAGCAATCAGCCCCAGCATTTT
>-|TRBJ2-3|TRBV5-1|-
CASTFGGFSTDTQYF
TGCGCCAGTACATTCGGGGGATTTAGCACAGATACGCAGTATTTT
>-|TRBJ1-1|TRBV9|-
CASSVATNTEAFF
TGTGCCAGCAGCGTAGCGACAAACACTGAAGCTTTCTTT
>-|TRBJ2-2|TRBV12-3/TRBV12-4|few
CASSLDPLGTGELFF
TGTGCCAGCAGCTTGGACCCCCTGGGGACCGGGGAGCTGTTTTTT
>TRBD1|TRBJ2-5|TRBV6-2/TRBV6-3|-
CASSPRGRQGKEETQYF
TGTGCCAGCAGTCCAAGGGGCCGACAGGGGAAAGAAGAGACCCAGTACTTC
>-|TRBJ1-2|TRBV4-1|-
CASSQETTGTYYGYTF
TGCGCCAGCAGCCAGGAAACGACAGGAACGTACTATGGCTACACCTTC
>-|TRBJ1-2|TRBV5-6|-
CASSLVRGDYGYTF
TGTGCCAGCAGCTTGGTGAGGGGAGACTATGGCTACACCTTC
>-|TRBJ1-1|TRBV7-9|few
CASSPPGMNTEAFF
TGTGCCAGCAGCCCCCCGGGGATGAACACTGAAGCTTTCTTT
>-|TRBJ2-3|TRBV7-3|-
CASSFGAGDTQYF
TGTGCCAGCAGCTTTGGGGCGGGAGATACGCAGTATTTT
>-|TRBJ2-1|TRBV5-6|-
CASSYQQGLEVDEQFF
TGTGCCAGCAGCTACCAACAGGGACTTGAGGTCGATGAGCAGTTCTTC
>-|TRBJ1-3|TRBV5-6|-
CASSLAGGNTIYF
TGTGCCAGCAGCTTGGCAGGTGGAAACACCATATATTTT
>-|TRBJ2-3|TRBV5-1|-
CASSLWAQNTQYF
TGCGCCAGCAGCTTGTGGGCGCAGAATACGCAGTATTTT
>-|TRBJ2-4|TRBV4-1|once
CASATAPGSIAKNIQYF
TGCGCCAGCGCAACCGCCCCGGGATCTATAGCCAAAAACATTCAGTACTTC
>-|TRBJ1-5|TRBV20-1|-
CSARDGGGGQPQHF
TGCAGTGCTAGAGATGGGGGAGGTGGCCAGCCCCAGCATTTT
>-|TRBJ1-2|TRBV12-3/TRBV12-4|-
CASSPVQGYTF
TGTGCCAGCTCCCCGGTGCAAGGCTACACCTTC
>-|TRBJ1-1|TRBV5-1|-
CASSPNLRRTEAFF
TGCGCCAGCAGCCCGAACCTTAGGAGGACTGAAGCTTTCTTT
>-|TRBJ1-5|TRBV28|-
CASSSQDLRHQPQHF
TGTGCCAGCAGTTCACAGGATCTGAGACACCAGCCCCAGCATTTT
>-|TRBJ1-6|TRBV16|-
CASSDGRQSPLHF
TGTGCCAGCAGCGACGGCCGGCAATCACCCCTCCACTTT
>-|TRBJ1-2|TRBV4-1|-
CASSQSLTLSF
TGCGCCAGCAGCCAATCCCTGACACTCTCCTTC
>-|TRBJ1-4|TRBV19|-
CASSTGGEKLFF
TGTGCCAGTAGTACTGGAGGTGAAAAACTGTTTTTT
>-|TRBJ1-5|TRBV20-1|-
CSARDLTGYSNQPQHF
TGCAGTGCTAGAGATTTGACCGGATATAGCAATCAGCCCCAGCATTTT
>-|TRBJ1-1|TRBV7-9|once
CASRIVGRNTEAFF
TGTGCCAGCAGGATAGTAGGAAGGAACACTGAAGCTTTCTTT
>-|TRBJ1-6|TRBV30|-
CAWGDGTGDSPLHF
TGTGCCTGGGGGGACGGGACCGGCGATTCACCCCTCCACTTT
>-|TRBJ2-1|TRBV29-1|-
CSVIDLKGSREQFF
TGCAGCGTCATTGATTTAAAGGGGTCGCGGGAGCAGTTCTTC
>-|TRBJ1-2|TRBV7-2|once
CASSQYPSGRDGYTF
TGTGCCAGCAGCCAATATCCATCGGGGCGCGATGGCTACACCTTC
>-|TRBJ1-2|TRBV9|-
CASSGESDGVSYTF
TGTGCCAGCAGCGGAGAATCTGACGGCGTGAGCTACACCTTC
>-|TRBJ1-1|TRBV5-1|-
CASSLGGQMMNTEAFF
TGCGCCAGCAGCTTGGGAGGACAGATGATGAACACTGAAGCTTTCTTT
>-|TRBJ1-1|TRBV7-8|-
CASSFSVMNTEAFF
TGTGCCAGCAGCTTTTCGGTCATGAACACTGAAGCTTTCTTT
>-|TRBJ2-2|TRBV29-1|-
CSVETANGELFF
TGCAGCGTTGAAACCGCGAACGGGGAGCTGTTTTTT
>TRBD1|TRBJ2-7|TRBV27|-
CASSLSLGTVVYEQYF
TGTGCCAGCAGTTTATCGCTCGGGACAGTCGTCTACGAGCAGTACTTC
>-|TRBJ2-1|TRBV11-2|-
CASSSAGGHYNEQFF
TGTGCCAGCAGCTCAGCCGGGGGGCACTACAATGAGCAGTTCTTC
>-|TRBJ1-6|TRBV11-2|few
CASSFGGGSPLHF
TGTGCCAGCAGCTTCGGGGGCGGTTCACCCCTCCACTTT
>TRBD2|TRBJ2-5|TRBV7-2|-
CASSLGGTSVHQETQYF
TGTGCCAGCAGCTTAGGGGGGACTAGCGTACACCAAGAGACCCAGTACTTC
>TRBD1|TRBJ2-7|TRBV5-6|-
CASSVTGRSPTYEQYF
TGTGCCAGCAGCGTGACAGGGAGAAGTCCTACCTACGAGCAGTACTTC
>-|TRBJ1-5|TRBV7-9|-
CASSLGLPNQPQHF
TGTGCCAGCAGCTTGGGACTCCCAAATCAGCCCCAGCATTTT
>TRBD1|TRBJ2-4|TRBV12-3/TRBV12-4|-
CASRGRQGVENIQYF
TGTGCCAGCAGAGGTAGACAGGGGGTCGAAAACATTCAGTACTTC
>TRBD2|TRBJ2-1|TRBV9|-
CASSAGGLGNEQFF
TGTGCCAGCAGCGCGGGGGGTCTTGGCAATGAGCAGTTCTTC
>-|TRBJ1-5|TRBV29-1|-
CSVGTGRENQPQHF
TGCAGCGTAGGTACTGGCAGGGAAAATCAGCCCCAGCATTTT